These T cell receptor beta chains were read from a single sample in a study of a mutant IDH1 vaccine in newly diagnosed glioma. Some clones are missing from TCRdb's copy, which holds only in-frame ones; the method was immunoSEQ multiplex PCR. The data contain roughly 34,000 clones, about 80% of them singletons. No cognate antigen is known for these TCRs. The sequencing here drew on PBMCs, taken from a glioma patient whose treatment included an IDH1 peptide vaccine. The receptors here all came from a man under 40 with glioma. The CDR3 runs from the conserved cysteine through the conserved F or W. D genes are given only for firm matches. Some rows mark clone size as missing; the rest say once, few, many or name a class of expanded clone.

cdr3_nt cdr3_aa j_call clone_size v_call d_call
TGTGCCAGCAGTTTTGTGCGCGGGGACTACAATGAGCAGTTCTTC CASSFVRGDYNEQFF TRBJ2-1 . TRBV27 .
TGTGCCAGCCGCACGGGGAATGACTACGAGCAGTACTTC CASRTGNDYEQYF TRBJ2-7 once TRBV27 .
TGTGCCAGCAGCTTGGAAGGGGGGCGGTCACCCCTCCACTTT CASSLEGGRSPLHF TRBJ1-6 . TRBV5-4 .
TGTGCCAGCAGGGCTTCTAGCGGGAGGACCCACGAGCAGTACTTC CASRASSGRTHEQYF TRBJ2-7 . TRBV2 TRBD2
TGTGCCAGCAGTCTCCGGGAAGGAGGAGGGTTTAACTATGGCTACACCTTC CASSLREGGGFNYGYTF TRBJ1-2 . TRBV27 .
TGTGCCAGCAGTTTAAGGACAAGCTCTGGGGCCAACGTCCTGACTTTC CASSLRTSSGANVLTF TRBJ2-6 . TRBV27 .
TGTGCCAGCAGCGTAGATGGGGTTGGGTCGAACACCGGGGAGCTGTTTTTT CASSVDGVGSNTGELFF TRBJ2-2 . TRBV9 .
TGTGCCTGGAGTCCTCGGGGGGGGTTAGTGAACACTGAAGCTTTCTTT CAWSPRGGLVNTEAFF TRBJ1-1 few TRBV30 .
TGTGCCAGCAGCTTGCAGGTCGGGGTTCTGGGAAACACCATATATTTT CASSLQVGVLGNTIYF TRBJ1-3 . TRBV5-8 .
TGTGCCAGCAGCTTAGGACTAGCGGGACAGTTGGATACGCAGTATTTT CASSLGLAGQLDTQYF TRBJ2-3 medium-sized TRBV7-9 TRBD2
TGTGCCATCAGTGAGTCGTGGTTACAGGGGGATGAAAAACTGTTTTTT CAISESWLQGDEKLFF TRBJ1-4 . TRBV10-3 TRBD1
TGTGCCAGCAGCCAAACTGGGGGTAACTATGGCTACACCTTC CASSQTGGNYGYTF TRBJ1-2 . TRBV9 .
TGTGCCAGCAGTGAAGTAGGGCAGGGGACCGGGGAGCTGTTTTTT CASSEVGQGTGELFF TRBJ2-2 few TRBV6-1 .
TGTGCCAGCAGCTACCACACAGGACTTCCGTCTGAGTATGGCTACACCTTC CASSYHTGLPSEYGYTF TRBJ1-2 . TRBV7-9 .
TGCAGCGTTGAACAGGCGGGCGAAAAACTGTTTTTT CSVEQAGEKLFF TRBJ1-4 . TRBV29-1 .
TGTGCCAGCAACACCGGCAATCAGCCCCAGCATTTT CASNTGNQPQHF TRBJ1-5 . TRBV2 .
TGCGCCAGCAGCCCCGGGCCCGATAGCAATCAGCCCCAGCATTTT CASSPGPDSNQPQHF TRBJ1-5 . TRBV4-1 .
TGTGCCAGCAGCGCAGGGGATTCTGGAAACACCATATATTTT CASSAGDSGNTIYF TRBJ1-3 . TRBV2 .
TGTGCCACCTCAGCGACAGGGGTCACCTACGAGCAGTACTTC CATSATGVTYEQYF TRBJ2-7 . TRBV6-1 TRBD1
TGTGCCAGCAGTTTGAGCCAAAGACAGCTAGGTGGCTACACCTTC CASSLSQRQLGGYTF TRBJ1-2 few TRBV7-2 .
TGTGCCAGCAGTTCCCTGGGGGGCTACACCTTC CASSSLGGYTF TRBJ1-2 . TRBV6-5 .
TGTGCCAGCAGTTACTCTTTAGCCGATCCCTACGAGCAGTACTTC CASSYSLADPYEQYF TRBJ2-7 . TRBV6-5 .
TGTGCCAGCAGCGGAGGGAGCGGGAGAGGGAATACGCAGTATTTT CASSGGSGRGNTQYF TRBJ2-3 . TRBV9 TRBD2
TGTGCCAGTTCTAACACACGTTCATCCTACAATGAGCAGTTCTTC CASSNTRSSYNEQFF TRBJ2-1 . TRBV2 .